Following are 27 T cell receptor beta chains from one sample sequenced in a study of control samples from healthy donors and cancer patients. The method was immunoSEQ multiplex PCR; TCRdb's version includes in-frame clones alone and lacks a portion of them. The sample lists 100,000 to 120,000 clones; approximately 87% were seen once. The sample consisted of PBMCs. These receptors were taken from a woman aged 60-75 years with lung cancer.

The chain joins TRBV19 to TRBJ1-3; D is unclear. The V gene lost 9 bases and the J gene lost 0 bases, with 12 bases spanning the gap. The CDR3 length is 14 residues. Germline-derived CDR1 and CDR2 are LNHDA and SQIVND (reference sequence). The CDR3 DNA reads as TGTGCCAGCAGAACTGGTTACTCTGGAAACACCATATATTTT. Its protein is CASRTGYSGNTIYF.

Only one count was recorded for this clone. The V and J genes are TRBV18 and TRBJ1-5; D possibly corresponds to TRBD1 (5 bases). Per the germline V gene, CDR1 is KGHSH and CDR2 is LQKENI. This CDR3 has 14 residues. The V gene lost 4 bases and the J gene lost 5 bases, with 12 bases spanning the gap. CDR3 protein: CASSQDMVDQPQHF. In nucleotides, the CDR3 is TGTGCCAGCTCACAGGACATGGTGGATCAGCCCCAGCATTTT.

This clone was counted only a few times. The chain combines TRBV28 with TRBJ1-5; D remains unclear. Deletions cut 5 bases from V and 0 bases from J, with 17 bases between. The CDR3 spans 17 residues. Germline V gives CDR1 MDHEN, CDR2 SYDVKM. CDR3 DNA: TGTGCCAGCAGTGCGAGCCCGGGAGTCTATAGCAATCAGCCCCAGCATTTT. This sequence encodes CASSASPGVYSNQPQHF.

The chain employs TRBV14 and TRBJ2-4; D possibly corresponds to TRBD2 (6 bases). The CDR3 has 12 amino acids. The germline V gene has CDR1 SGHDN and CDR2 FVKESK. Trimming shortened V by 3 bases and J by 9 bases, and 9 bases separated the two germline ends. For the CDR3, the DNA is TGTGCCAGCAGCCAGGGGGGTAGCATTCAGTACTTC. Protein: CASSQGGSIQYF.

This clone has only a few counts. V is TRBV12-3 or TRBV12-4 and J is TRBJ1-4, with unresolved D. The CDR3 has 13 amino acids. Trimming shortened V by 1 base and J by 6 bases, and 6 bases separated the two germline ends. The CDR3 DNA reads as TGTGCCAGCAGTTTAGGAAGGTATGAAAAACTGTTTTTT. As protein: CASSLGRYEKLFF.

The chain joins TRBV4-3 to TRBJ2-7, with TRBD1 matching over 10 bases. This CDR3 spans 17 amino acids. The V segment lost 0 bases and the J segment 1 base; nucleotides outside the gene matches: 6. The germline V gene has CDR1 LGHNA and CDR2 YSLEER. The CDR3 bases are TGCGCCAGCAGCCAAGATGTAGGGACAGGGGATTCCTACGAGCAGTACTTC. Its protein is CASSQDVGTGDSYEQYF.

CDR3 DNA sequence: TGTGCCAGCATTGGGGGCCCGCGAATAAATGAGCAGTTCTTC. Translating gives CASIGGPRINEQFF. This chain joins TRBV28 and TRBJ2-1, with a tentative D call TRBD1 (6 bases). The CDR3 totals 14 residues. The germline V gene has CDR1 MDHEN and CDR2 SYDVKM. Trimming took 7 bases from V and 7 from J, leaving 17 bases between them.

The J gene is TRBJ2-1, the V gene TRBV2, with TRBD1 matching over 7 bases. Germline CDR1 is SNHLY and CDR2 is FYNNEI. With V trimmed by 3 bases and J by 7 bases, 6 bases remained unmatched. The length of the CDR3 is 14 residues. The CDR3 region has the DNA TGTGCCAGCAGTGATAAACAGGGGTTTAATGAGCAGTTCTTC. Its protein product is CASSDKQGFNEQFF.

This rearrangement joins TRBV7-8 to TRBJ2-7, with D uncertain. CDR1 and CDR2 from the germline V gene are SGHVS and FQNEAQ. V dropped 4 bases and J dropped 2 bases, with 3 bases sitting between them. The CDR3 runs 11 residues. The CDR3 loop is CASSSTYEQYF. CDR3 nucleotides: TGTGCCAGCAGCTCTACCTACGAGCAGTACTTC.

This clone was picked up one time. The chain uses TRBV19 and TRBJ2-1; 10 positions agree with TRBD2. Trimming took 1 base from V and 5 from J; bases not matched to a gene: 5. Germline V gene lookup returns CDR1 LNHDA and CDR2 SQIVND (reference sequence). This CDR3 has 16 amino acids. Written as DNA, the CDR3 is TGTGCCAGTAGTATAGCAGCTAGCGGGAGAAACAATGAGCAGTTCTTC. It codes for CASSIAASGRNNEQFF.

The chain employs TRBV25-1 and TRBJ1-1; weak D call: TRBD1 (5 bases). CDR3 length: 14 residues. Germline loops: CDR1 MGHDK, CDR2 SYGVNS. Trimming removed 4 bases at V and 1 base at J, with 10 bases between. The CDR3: CASSAGTANTEAFF. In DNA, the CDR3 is TGTGCCAGCAGTGCCGGGACCGCGAACACTGAAGCTTTCTTT. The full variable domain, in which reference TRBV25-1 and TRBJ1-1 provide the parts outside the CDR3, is EADIYQTPRYLVIGTGKKITLECSQTMGHDKMYWYQQDPGMELHLIHYSYGVNSTEKGDLSSESTVSRIRTEHFPLTLESARPSHTSQYLCASSAGTANTEAFFGQGTRLTVV.

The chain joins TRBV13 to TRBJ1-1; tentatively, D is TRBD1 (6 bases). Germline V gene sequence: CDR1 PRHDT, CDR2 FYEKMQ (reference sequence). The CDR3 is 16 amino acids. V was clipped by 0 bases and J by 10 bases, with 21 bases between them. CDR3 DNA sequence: TGTGCCAGCAGCTTAGGCATAGTACGGGGCAGGGGAGCAGCTTTCTTT. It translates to CASSLGIVRGRGAAFF.

This CDR3 reads CASSDLRGNYNSPLHF. The CDR3 nucleotides are TGCGCCAGCAGTGACCTCCGGGGAAACTATAATTCACCCCTCCACTTT. The chain combines TRBV10-2 with TRBJ1-6; no firm D call. Germline assignment: CDR1 WSHSY and CDR2 SAAADI. Trimming took 3 bases from V and 3 from J, leaving 12 bases between them. This CDR3 is 16 amino acids long.

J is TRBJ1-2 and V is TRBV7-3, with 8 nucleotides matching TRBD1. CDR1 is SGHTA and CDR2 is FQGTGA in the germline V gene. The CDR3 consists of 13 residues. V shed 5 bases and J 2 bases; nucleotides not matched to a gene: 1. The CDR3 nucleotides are TGTGCCAGCAGCCGACAGGGGAACTATGGCTACACCTTC. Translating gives CASSRQGNYGYTF.

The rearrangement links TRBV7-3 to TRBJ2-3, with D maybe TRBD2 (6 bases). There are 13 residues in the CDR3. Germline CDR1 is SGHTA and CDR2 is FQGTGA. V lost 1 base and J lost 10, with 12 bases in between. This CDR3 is CASSLMSGDPQYF. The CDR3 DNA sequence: TGTGCCAGCAGCTTAATGTCGGGGGACCCGCAGTATTTT. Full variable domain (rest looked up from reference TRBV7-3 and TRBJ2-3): GAGVSQTPSNKVTEKGKYVELRCDPISGHTALYWYRQSLGQGPEFLIYFQGTGAADDSGLPNDRFFAVRPEGSVSTLKIQRTERGDSAVYLCASSLMSGDPQYFGPGTRLTVL.

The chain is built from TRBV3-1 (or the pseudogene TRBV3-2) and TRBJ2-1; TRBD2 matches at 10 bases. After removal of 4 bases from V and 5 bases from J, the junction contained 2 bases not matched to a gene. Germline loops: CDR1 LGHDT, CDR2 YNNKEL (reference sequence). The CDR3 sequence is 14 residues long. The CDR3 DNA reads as TGTGCCAGCAGCCTAGCGGGAGGTAACAATGAGCAGTTCTTC. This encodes CASSLAGGNNEQFF.

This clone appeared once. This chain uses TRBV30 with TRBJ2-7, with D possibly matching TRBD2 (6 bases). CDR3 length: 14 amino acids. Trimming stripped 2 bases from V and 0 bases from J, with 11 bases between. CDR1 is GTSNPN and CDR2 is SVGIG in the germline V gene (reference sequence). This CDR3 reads CAWSFGGYSYEQYF. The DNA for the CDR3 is TGTGCCTGGAGTTTCGGGGGATACTCCTACGAGCAGTACTTC.

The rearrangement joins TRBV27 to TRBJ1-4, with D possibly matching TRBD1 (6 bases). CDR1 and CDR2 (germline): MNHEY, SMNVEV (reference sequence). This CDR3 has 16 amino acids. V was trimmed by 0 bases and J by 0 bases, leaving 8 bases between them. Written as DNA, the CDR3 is TGTGCCAGCAGTTTATCTTCAGGGGCAACTAATGAAAAACTGTTTTTT. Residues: CASSLSSGATNEKLFF.

CDR3: CASSLTGKNNSPLHF. CDR3 DNA sequence: TGCGCCAGCAGCCTAACCGGGAAGAATAATTCACCCCTCCACTTT. The chain uses TRBV5-1 and TRBJ1-6; D remains unclear. The V gene lost 4 bases and the J gene lost 5 bases, with 13 bases spanning the gap. There are 15 residues in the CDR3. Germline V gives CDR1 SGHRS, CDR2 YFSETQ.

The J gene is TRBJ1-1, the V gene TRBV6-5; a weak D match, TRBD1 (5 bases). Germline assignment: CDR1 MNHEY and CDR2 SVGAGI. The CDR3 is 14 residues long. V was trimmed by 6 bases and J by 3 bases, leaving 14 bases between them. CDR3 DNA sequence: TGTGCCAGCAGGCAGGGATGGCAAGACACTGAAGCTTTCTTT. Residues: CASRQGWQDTEAFF.

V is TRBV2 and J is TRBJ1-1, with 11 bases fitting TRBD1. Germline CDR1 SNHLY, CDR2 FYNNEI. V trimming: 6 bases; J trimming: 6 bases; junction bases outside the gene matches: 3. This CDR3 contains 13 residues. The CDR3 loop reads CASSRDRGSEAFF. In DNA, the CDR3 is TGTGCCAGCAGCCGGGACAGGGGGTCTGAAGCTTTCTTT. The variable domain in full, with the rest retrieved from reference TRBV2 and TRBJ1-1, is EPEVTQTPSHQVTQMGQEVILRCVPISNHLYFYWYRQILGQKVEFLVSFYNNEISEKSEIFDDQFSVERPDGSNFTLKIRSTKLEDSAMYFCASSRDRGSEAFFGQGTRLTVV.

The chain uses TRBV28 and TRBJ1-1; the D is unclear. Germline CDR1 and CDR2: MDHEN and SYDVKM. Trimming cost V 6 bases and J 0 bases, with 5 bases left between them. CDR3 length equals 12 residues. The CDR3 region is CASSLMNTEAFF. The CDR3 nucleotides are TGTGCCAGCAGCCTTATGAACACTGAAGCTTTCTTT.

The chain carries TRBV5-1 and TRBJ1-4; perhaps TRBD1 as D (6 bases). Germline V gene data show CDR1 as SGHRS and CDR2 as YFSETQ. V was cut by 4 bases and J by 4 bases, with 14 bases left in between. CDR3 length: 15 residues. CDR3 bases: TGCGCCAGCAGCACGGCAGGGGCTATTAATGAAAAACTGTTTTTT. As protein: CASSTAGAINEKLFF.

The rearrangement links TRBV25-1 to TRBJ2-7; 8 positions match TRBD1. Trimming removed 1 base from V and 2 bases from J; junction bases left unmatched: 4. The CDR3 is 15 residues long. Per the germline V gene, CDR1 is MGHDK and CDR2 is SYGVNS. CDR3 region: CASSEWGTGTYEQYF. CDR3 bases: TGTGCCAGCAGTGAATGGGGGACAGGAACCTACGAGCAGTACTTC.

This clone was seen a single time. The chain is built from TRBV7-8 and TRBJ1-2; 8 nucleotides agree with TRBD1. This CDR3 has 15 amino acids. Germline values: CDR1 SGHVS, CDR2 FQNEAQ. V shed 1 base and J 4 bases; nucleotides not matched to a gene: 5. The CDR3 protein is CASSLGRTGPYGYTF. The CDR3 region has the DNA TGTGCCAGCAGCTTAGGTCGGACAGGGCCCTATGGCTACACCTTC.

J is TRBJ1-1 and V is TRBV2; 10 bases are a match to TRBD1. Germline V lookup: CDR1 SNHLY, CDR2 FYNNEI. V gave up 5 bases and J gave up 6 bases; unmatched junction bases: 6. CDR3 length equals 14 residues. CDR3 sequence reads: CASSWDRGFPEAFF. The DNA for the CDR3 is TGTGCCAGCAGTTGGGACAGGGGATTCCCTGAAGCTTTCTTT.

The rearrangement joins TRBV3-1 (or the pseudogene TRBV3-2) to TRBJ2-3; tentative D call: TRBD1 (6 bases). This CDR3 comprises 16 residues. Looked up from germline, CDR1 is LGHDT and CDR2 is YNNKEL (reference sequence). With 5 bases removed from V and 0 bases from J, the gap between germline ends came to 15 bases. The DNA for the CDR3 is TGTGCCAGCAGCGGGACATACACAGCTAGCACAGATACGCAGTATTTT. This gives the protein CASSGTYTASTDTQYF.